This T cell receptor (beta chain) was sequenced in a study of cytomegalovirus exposure and HLA in healthy donors. Study findings and constraints: Information on immune exposure was restricted to one variable (CMV serostatus). High specificity and sensitivity for cytomegalovirus status were reported for the classifier. TCR beta sequences reportedly predicted most subjects' HLA-A and HLA-B alleles accurately.

Researchers ran the PCR with 60 Vbeta and 13 Jbeta primers. Profiling relied on immunoSEQ multiplex PCR, and the TCRdb table lists in-frame clones only, not all of them. The sample has almost 200,000 clones; 79% are singletons. Germline V lookup: CDR1 SGHNT, CDR2 YENEEA. The length of the CDR3 is 13 residues. V lost 5 bases and J lost 6, with 14 bases in between. About this clone itself: Its cognate antigen is unknown.

The sequencing sample was made of PBMCs. This clonotype was obtained from a woman between 25 and 40 years old in good health and CMV-seropositive. This rearrangement joins TRBV11-3 to TRBJ2-7; D not resolved. CDR3 in amino acids: CASSVQSRSEQYF. As DNA, the CDR3 is TGTGCCAGCAGCGTTCAAAGCCGTAGCGAGCAGTACTTC. Drawing the rest from reference TRBV11-3 and TRBJ2-7, the complete variable domain is EAGVVQSPRYKIIEKKQPVAFWCNPISGHNTLYWYLQNLGQGPELLIRYENEEAVDDSQLPKDRFSAERLKGVDSTLKIQPAELGDSAVYLCASSVQSRSEQYFGPGTRLTVT.